Following are 19 T cell receptor beta chains from one sample sequenced in a study of regulatory T cells in long-lasting Graves disease. The TCR beta library used iRepertoire HTBI primers with Arm-PCR amplification of CDR3. MiXCR, run by TCRdb on the multiplex PCR reads, gives a single entry per CDR3 protein. The data show about 660,000 distinct CDR3 sequences, with about 30% seen just once and 35% to 55% held by the top ten. The sample's time point: persistent/refractory GD, antithyroid drugs over 5 years with positive TRAb. After RNA was extracted from PBMCs, the TCR library was made from it. Source: peripheral blood mononuclear cells (PBMCs), taken when the disease was refractory, from a patient treated with antithyroid drugs. Every receptor here comes from a female donor with Graves disease.

This clonotype has more than one count but fewer than ten. The chain employs TRBV2 and TRBJ1-5; 8 nucleotides align to TRBD1. V lost 3 bases, J lost 2 bases, and 6 bases stayed unmatched. Germline V gene lookup returns CDR1 SNHLY and CDR2 FYNNEI. The length of the CDR3 is 16 residues. The CDR3 sequence: CASSDFTGGGNQPQHF. The CDR3 DNA is TGTGCCAGCAGTGACTTTACAGGGGGAGGCAATCAGCCCCAGCATTTT. Filled out from reference TRBV2 and TRBJ1-5, the complete variable domain reads EPEVTQTPSHQVTQMGQEVILRCVPISNHLYFYWYRQILGQKVEFLVSFYNNEISEKSEIFDDQFSVERPDGSNFTLKIRSTKLEDSAMYFCASSDFTGGGNQPQHFGDGTRLSIL.

The table lists this clonotype with a few counts. The chain uses TRBV15 and TRBJ2-4; 9 bases align to TRBD2. After removal of 0 bases from V and 7 bases from J, the junction contained 4 bases not matched to a gene. In germline, CDR1 is LNHNV, CDR2 YYDKDF (reference sequence). This CDR3 comprises 15 residues. Here the CDR3 DNA reads TGTGCCACCAGCAGAGATAAAAGCGGGAGGAACATTCAGTACTTC. It translates to CATSRDKSGRNIQYF. Full variable domain (remainder filled in from reference TRBV15 and TRBJ2-4): DAMVIQNPRYQVTQFGKPVTLSCSQTLNHNVMYWYQQKSSQAPKLLFHYYDKDFNNEADTPDNFQSRRPNTSFCFLDIRSPGLGDTAMYLCATSRDKSGRNIQYFGAGTRLSVL.

The rearrangement uses TRBV30 and TRBJ1-4; D might be TRBD1 (5 bases). Germline V gene lookup returns CDR1 GTSNPN and CDR2 SVGIG (reference sequence). V lost 3 bases to trimming and J lost 8 bases, with 16 bases between them. The CDR3 spans 14 residues. The CDR3 DNA is TGTGCCTGGAGCCTCGGGACGACGGAGGAAAAACTGTTTTTT. It yields the protein CAWSLGTTEEKLFF.

Points on this clonotype: A single base separates this from a much larger clone, so it may be a read error. This chain joins TRBV20-1 and TRBJ1-1; D remains ambiguous. CDR1 and CDR2 (germline): DFQATT, SNEGSKA (reference sequence). The CDR3 consists of 12 residues. CDR3 nucleotide sequence: TGCAGTGCTCTTGATCAGAACGCTGAAGCTTTCTTT. Amino acids: CSALDQNAEAFF.

The rearrangement links TRBV20-1 to TRBJ2-7; the match to TRBD2 covers 8 bases. CDR1 and CDR2 from the germline V gene are DFQATT and SNEGSKA (reference sequence). The V gene end was trimmed by 6 bases and the J gene end by 2 bases; junction bases not matched to a gene: 12. The CDR3 consists of 15 residues. In DNA form, the CDR3 reads TGCAGTGCAAGGAACCTAGCGGGTGAGACCTACGAGCAGTACTTC. It yields the protein CSARNLAGETYEQYF.

This clonotype has a handful of counts. The V call is TRBV6-2 or TRBV6-3, the J call TRBJ2-7, with D possibly matching TRBD1 (6 bases). CDR1 is MNHEY, CDR2 SVGEGT, per germline. Trimming removed 2 bases from V and 7 bases from J, with 21 bases in between. The CDR3 extends over 16 amino acids. CDR3 sequence (DNA): TGTGCCAGCAGTTACGGGGCAGACGTGACAGGCAGAGAGCAGTACTTC. It codes for CASSYGADVTGREQYF.

This chain links TRBV6-2 or TRBV6-3 with TRBJ2-5; 8 bases are a match to TRBD1. CDR1 and CDR2 from the germline V gene are MNHEY and SVGEGT. The CDR3 is made up of 17 amino acids. Trimming took 0 bases from V and 5 from J; bases not matched to a gene: 11. CDR3 DNA: TGTGCCAGCAGTTACTCGAACACAGGGGGAAGCCGCGAGACCCAGTACTTC. Translation gives CASSYSNTGGSRETQYF.

V usage is TRBV2 and J usage is TRBJ1-6; possible D gene TRBD1, 5 bases. Germline CDR1 and CDR2: SNHLY and FYNNEI. The CDR3 spans 15 residues. V was trimmed by 8 bases and J by 8 bases, leaving 19 bases between them. CDR3 sequence reads: CASSLAGDSHSPLHF. In DNA form, the CDR3 reads TGTGCCAGCTCCCTGGCAGGAGACAGCCATTCACCCCTCCACTTT.

This rearrangement joins TRBV15 to TRBJ1-2, with D possibly being TRBD1 (5 bases). The germline V gene has CDR1 LNHNV and CDR2 YYDKDF (reference sequence). The length of the CDR3 is 14 residues. V was pared by 4 bases and J by 4 bases, with 13 bases between. In DNA, the CDR3 is TGTGCCACCAGCACCGTGAACGGGGCCTATGGCTACACCTTC. Translation: CATSTVNGAYGYTF. Based on the CDR3 plus reference TRBV15 and TRBJ1-2, the full variable domain is DAMVIQNPRYQVTQFGKPVTLSCSQTLNHNVMYWYQQKSSQAPKLLFHYYDKDFNNEADTPDNFQSRRPNTSFCFLDIRSPGLGDTAMYLCATSTVNGAYGYTFGSGTRLTVV.

This clonotype was counted between two and nine times. The chain combines TRBV20-1 with TRBJ2-5; TRBD1 matches 8 bases. V trimming: 2 bases; J trimming: 2 bases; junction bases outside the gene matches: 10. Germline V lookup: CDR1 DFQATT, CDR2 SNEGSKA (reference sequence). The CDR3 sequence is 16 residues long. Written as DNA, the CDR3 is TGCAGTGCTAGAAAACAGGGGGTCGCCCGACAAGAGACCCAGTACTTC. It specifies CSARKQGVARQETQYF.

The table lists this clonotype with a few counts. The genes are TRBV6-1 and TRBJ2-3, with D tentatively TRBD2 (5 bases). V was cut by 6 bases and J by 2 bases, with 18 bases left in between. This CDR3 spans 16 amino acids. Germline CDR1 MNHNS, CDR2 SASEGT. The CDR3 here is CASSATRSRLTDTQYF. The DNA for the CDR3 is TGTGCCAGCAGCGCCACTAGATCTCGTCTCACAGATACGCAGTATTTT.

The J gene is TRBJ2-4, the V gene TRBV12-3 or TRBV12-4; weak D call: TRBD2 (6 bases). The CDR3 spans 16 residues. The V gene lost 0 bases and the J gene lost 7 bases, with 16 bases spanning the gap. The CDR3 coding sequence is TGTGCCAGCAGTTTAGCGTGGCCGGGAGATACGAACATTCAGTACTTC. This codes for CASSLAWPGDTNIQYF.

This clonotype was picked up a small number of times. The chain combines TRBV12-3 or TRBV12-4 with TRBJ2-1, with 12 nucleotides matching TRBD1. V shed 3 bases, J shed 9 bases, and the junction held 12 bases outside the gene matches. The CDR3 spans 17 residues. The CDR3 DNA is TGTGCCAGCAGTTTTCCCCGGGACAGGGGGCCCCCAGGTGAGCAGTTCTTC. Translation gives CASSFPRDRGPPGEQFF.

V and J are TRBV6-1 and TRBJ1-1; possible D gene TRBD1, 6 bases. The CDR3 is made up of 18 amino acids. Trimming removed 0 bases from V and 0 bases from J, with 17 bases in between. Per the germline V gene, CDR1 is MNHNS and CDR2 is SASEGT. CDR3 nucleotides: TGTGCCAGCAGTGAAGCATCCTCACATTCAGGGGTGAACACTGAAGCTTTCTTT. Translated: CASSEASSHSGVNTEAFF.

The chain employs TRBV6-4 and TRBJ1-5; unclear D gene. This CDR3 is built from 11 residues. Trimming pared 3 bases from V and 9 bases from J, leaving 6 bases between. Germline loops: CDR1 MRHNA, CDR2 SNTAGT. The CDR3 sequence is CASSEAGPQHF. The CDR3 coding sequence is TGTGCCAGCAGTGAAGCGGGGCCCCAGCATTTT.

The chain recombines TRBV7-9 with TRBJ2-5; 12 bases map to TRBD2. This CDR3 contains 17 residues. Germline values: CDR1 SEHNR, CDR2 FQNEAQ (reference sequence). J was trimmed by 1 base and V by 5 bases; bases with no gene match: 8. The CDR3: CASSTTLAGGFQETQYF. The CDR3 region has the DNA TGTGCCAGCAGCACAACGCTAGCGGGAGGGTTCCAAGAGACCCAGTACTTC.

CDR3 in DNA: TGTGCCAGCAGCTCTATTATGAAGAGAGGGACTTTAGTTAACTATGGCTACACCTTC. This codes for CASSSIMKRGTLVNYGYTF. The rearrangement joins TRBV28 to TRBJ1-2, with a possible D match to TRBD1 (5 bases). This CDR3 region has 19 residues. Germline values: CDR1 MDHEN, CDR2 SYDVKM. Trimming stripped 6 bases from V and 1 base from J, with 27 bases between.

The sample holds a few counts of this clonotype. The chain is built from TRBV28 and TRBJ1-2; perhaps TRBD1 as D (6 bases). The CDR3 contains 15 residues. In germline, CDR1 is MDHEN, CDR2 SYDVKM. Deletions cut 3 bases from V and 4 bases from J, with 15 bases between. The chain's CDR3 is CASSFLRGGSYGYTF. CDR3 bases: TGTGCCAGCAGTTTTCTCAGGGGAGGCAGCTATGGCTACACCTTC.

This chain uses TRBV6-5 with TRBJ1-1; D remains unclear. The V and J ends lost 0 bases and 6 bases respectively, with 11 bases between them. CDR1 is MNHEY, CDR2 SVGAGI, per germline. The CDR3 covers 14 residues. CDR3 nucleotide sequence: TGTGCCAGCAGTTACTCGGCGGAAGGCGCTGAAGCTTTCTTT. This encodes CASSYSAEGAEAFF.